This is a list of T cell receptor beta chains from one sample in a study of blood T cells in healthy people across ages. TCRdb recomputed calls from the 5' RACE reads with MiXCR, one row per CDR3 protein. The sample carries 730,000 or so distinct CDR3 sequences, approximately 39% recorded once. Specimen: blood. These receptors came from a woman aged 60-75 years in good health. Each CDR3 is given with its conserved first and last residue. Fields, in order: J gene, D gene, V gene, clone size, CDR3 length, CDR3 protein, CDR3 DNA. D genes are given only for firm matches. The size of a clone is reported for some rows only, either as once, few or many, or as a class for expanded clones.

TRBJ2-1 NA TRBV3-1 NA 15 CASSQVTGFYNEQFF TGTGCCAGTAGCCAAGTAACGGGATTCTACAATGAGCAGTTCTTC
TRBJ2-5 NA TRBV4-3 many 14 CASSQAGGLETQYF TGCGCCAGCAGCCAAGCCGGGGGCTTAGAGACCCAGTACTTC
TRBJ2-3 TRBD2 TRBV15 NA 16 CATSRVAGGETDTQYF TGTGCCACCAGCAGGGTAGCGGGAGGGGAAACAGATACGCAGTATTTT
TRBJ2-1 TRBD2 TRBV20-1 NA 16 CSARGKREGRYNEQFF TGCAGTGCTAGAGGTAAACGGGAGGGCCGCTACAATGAGCAGTTCTTC
TRBJ2-5 NA TRBV20-1 once 13 CSATGLGQGEQYF TGCAGTGCTACCGGACTAGGACAGGGTGAGCAGTACTTC
TRBJ1-5 NA TRBV11-1 NA 18 CASSFSTLEGRTNQPQHF TGTGCCAGCAGCTTTTCCACGTTGGAGGGACGAACGAATCAGCCCCAGCATTTT
TRBJ2-6 NA TRBV6-2/TRBV6-3 many 14 CASSWFSGANVLTF TGTGCCAGCAGTTGGTTCTCTGGGGCCAACGTCCTGACTTTC
TRBJ2-3 NA TRBV20-1 NA 13 CSASWVSTDTQYF TGCAGTGCTAGTTGGGTTAGCACAGATACGCAGTATTTT
TRBJ2-7 NA TRBV27 NA 18 CASSIIGPTPSSSYEQYF TGTGCCAGCAGTATCATCGGGCCTACCCCCAGTAGCTCCTACGAGCAGTACTTC
TRBJ2-3 TRBD2 TRBV20-1 NA 15 CSASPKREGTDTQYF TGCAGTGCTAGCCCGAAGCGGGAGGGCACAGATACGCAGTATTTT
TRBJ2-1 NA TRBV7-2 many 14 CASLQDFSYNEQFF TGTGCCAGCCTACAGGATTTCTCCTACAATGAGCAGTTCTTC
TRBJ2-1 TRBD2 TRBV20-1 NA 14 CSASPGLAYNEQFF TGCAGTGCTAGTCCTGGACTAGCCTACAATGAGCAGTTCTTC
TRBJ2-5 TRBD1 TRBV27 NA 14 CASSTRDRGETQYF TGTGCCAGCAGTACCCGGGACAGGGGAGAGACCCAGTACTTC
TRBJ2-5 TRBD2 TRBV20-1 NA 14 CSAVLAGGIETQYF TGCAGTGCTGTCCTAGCGGGGGGGATCGAGACCCAGTACTTC
TRBJ2-7 NA TRBV5-1 few 15 CASSSLASSSYEQYF TGCGCCAGCAGCTCCCTAGCGTCTAGCTCCTACGAGCAGTACTTC
TRBJ2-7 NA TRBV5-4 NA 14 CASSPGWGDNEQYF TGTGCCAGCAGCCCCGGATGGGGGGACAATGAGCAGTACTTC
TRBJ2-1 TRBD2 TRBV6-5 NA 16 CASSYSFQRGYNEQFF TGTGCCAGCAGTTACTCTTTTCAGCGGGGTTACAATGAGCAGTTCTTC
TRBJ2-7 TRBD2 TRBV7-9 NA 19 CASGPIGSGGTFSYNEQYF TGTGCCAGTGGGCCCATCGGTAGCGGGGGCACATTCTCCTACAATGAGCAGTACTTC
TRBJ1-5 NA TRBV28 NA 14 CASSYPDRYQPQHF TGTGCCAGCAGTTACCCGGACAGATATCAGCCCCAGCATTTT
TRBJ2-1 NA TRBV20-1 NA 13 CSARDRDRNEQFF TGCAGTGCTAGAGATCGGGACCGCAATGAGCAGTTCTTC
TRBJ1-2 TRBD1 TRBV29-1 few 13 CSVTGGYNYGYTF TGCAGCGTTACAGGGGGCTATAACTATGGCTACACCTTC
TRBJ2-3 TRBD2 TRBV20-1 few 19 CSARVPGLAGGWGTDTQYF TGCAGTGCTAGAGTACCGGGACTAGCGGGAGGTTGGGGCACAGATACGCAGTATTTT
TRBJ2-3 NA TRBV6-2/TRBV6-3 few 16 CASSYRRGRVTDTQYF TGTGCCAGCAGTTACAGGAGGGGCCGAGTCACAGATACGCAGTATTTT
TRBJ2-1 NA TRBV5-1 NA 15 CASSTGLPEKDEQFF TGCGCCAGCAGCACGGGTCTTCCGGAGAAGGATGAGCAGTTCTTC
TRBJ2-1 TRBD2 TRBV20-1 few 14 CSALRAGGWNEQFF TGCAGTGCTCTTAGAGCGGGAGGGTGGAATGAGCAGTTCTTC
TRBJ1-2 TRBD1 TRBV28 NA 11 CASGQGGGYTF TGTGCCAGCGGACAGGGGGGTGGCTACACCTTC
TRBJ2-1 NA TRBV24-1 NA 11 CPTSANSKQFF TGTCCCACCAGTGCTAACAGTAAGCAGTTCTTC
TRBJ1-5 NA TRBV6-2/TRBV6-3 NA 13 CAGRGVNGQPQHF TGTGCCGGCCGGGGGGTAAACGGACAGCCCCAGCATTTT
TRBJ2-3 TRBD2 TRBV7-9 NA 16 CASSFLLAAFTDTQYF TGTGCCAGCAGCTTCCTACTAGCGGCGTTCACAGATACGCAGTATTTT
TRBJ2-5 TRBD2 TRBV29-1 many 20 CSVERGSGDKPGLVRETQYF TGCAGCGTTGAAAGGGGTTCAGGAGATAAACCGGGACTAGTGAGAGAGACCCAGTACTTC
TRBJ1-4 NA TRBV20-1 NA 13 CSASTGLYEKLFF TGCAGTGCTAGTACAGGGCTTTATGAAAAACTGTTTTTT
TRBJ2-2 NA TRBV2 NA 15 CASSEVRADTGELFF TGTGCCAGCAGTGAAGTCAGGGCGGACACCGGGGAGCTGTTTTTT
TRBJ1-2 NA TRBV5-5 many 14 CASSLVGTDYGYTF TGTGCCAGCAGCTTGGTGGGGACGGACTATGGCTACACCTTC
TRBJ1-1 NA TRBV6-2/TRBV6-3 NA 13 CASSFQRGTEAFF TGTGCCAGCAGTTTCCAGAGGGGCACTGAAGCTTTCTTT
TRBJ2-1 NA TRBV5-1 NA 14 CASSLEESLYEQFF TGCGCCAGCAGCTTGGAAGAGTCCCTTTATGAGCAGTTCTTC
TRBJ2-3 NA TRBV29-1 many 14 CSVEEIASADTQYF TGCAGCGTTGAGGAGATCGCGTCCGCAGATACGCAGTATTTT
TRBJ2-3 TRBD2 TRBV12-5 NA 15 CASAESGLAGDTQYF TGTGCTAGTGCAGAGAGTGGACTAGCAGGGGATACGCAGTATTTT
TRBJ2-3 TRBD2 TRBV6-2/TRBV6-3 NA 20 CASSYPGTSGSADSTDTQYF TGTGCCAGCAGTTACCCCGGGACTAGCGGGAGTGCGGATAGCACAGATACGCAGTATTTT
TRBJ1-2 TRBD1 TRBV3-1 NA 15 CASSQIRGPNYGYTF TGTGCCAGCAGCCAGATCAGGGGGCCCAACTATGGCTACACCTTC
TRBJ1-1 TRBD1 TRBV9 NA 12 CASSTGVAEAFF TGTGCCAGCAGCACAGGGGTTGCTGAAGCTTTCTTT
TRBJ1-2 NA TRBV20-1 few 13 CSAREGTTNGYTF TGCAGTGCTAGAGAAGGGACGACAAACGGCTACACCTTC
TRBJ2-1 NA TRBV7-9 few 15 CASQTAPGTYNEQFF TGTGCCAGCCAGACCGCACCGGGGACCTACAATGAGCAGTTCTTC
TRBJ2-1 NA TRBV4-1 NA 14 CASSQPDADETQFF TGCGCCAGCAGCCAACCCGACGCGGATGAGACCCAGTTCTTC
TRBJ2-3 NA TRBV5-1 few 15 CASSSSLGDTDTQYF TGCGCCAGCAGCTCTAGCTTAGGGGACACAGATACGCAGTATTTT
TRBJ1-2 NA TRBV29-1 NA 13 CSSGGGPSYGYTF TGCAGCTCGGGGGGAGGCCCCTCCTATGGCTACACCTTC
TRBJ1-2 NA TRBV30 NA 13 CAWTTQGLGGYTF TGTGCCTGGACTACACAGGGTTTAGGGGGCTACACCTTC
TRBJ1-2 TRBD1 TRBV5-8 few 15 CASSRGQPESYGYTF TGTGCCAGCAGCAGGGGACAGCCCGAAAGCTATGGCTACACCTTC
TRBJ1-2 TRBD1 TRBV9 NA 14 CASSVGPTGHGYTF TGTGCCAGCAGCGTAGGGCCGACAGGGCATGGCTACACCTTC
TRBJ1-2 TRBD1 TRBV18 NA 18 CASSPPSGYGGGSFGYTF TGTGCCAGCTCACCACCGTCCGGTTACGGAGGGGGCAGTTTTGGCTACACCTTC
TRBJ2-6 TRBD1 TRBV20-1 many 17 CSARDRETSSGANVLTF TGCAGTGCTAGGGACAGGGAGACCTCCTCTGGGGCCAACGTCCTGACTTTC
TRBJ2-1 NA TRBV12-3/TRBV12-4 NA 15 CASSKGRISYNEQFF TGTGCCAGCAGTAAGGGACGGATCTCCTACAATGAGCAGTTCTTC
TRBJ1-1 TRBD1 TRBV18 NA 14 CASSPQGGIAEAFF TGTGCCAGCTCACCTCAGGGGGGGATAGCTGAAGCTTTCTTT
TRBJ1-1 NA TRBV18 NA 15 CASSPLPGDNAEAFF TGTGCCAGCTCACCACTACCAGGGGATAACGCTGAAGCTTTCTTT
TRBJ2-7 NA TRBV9 NA 13 CASSVDLGYEQYF TGTGCCAGCAGCGTAGATCTAGGCTACGAGCAGTACTTC